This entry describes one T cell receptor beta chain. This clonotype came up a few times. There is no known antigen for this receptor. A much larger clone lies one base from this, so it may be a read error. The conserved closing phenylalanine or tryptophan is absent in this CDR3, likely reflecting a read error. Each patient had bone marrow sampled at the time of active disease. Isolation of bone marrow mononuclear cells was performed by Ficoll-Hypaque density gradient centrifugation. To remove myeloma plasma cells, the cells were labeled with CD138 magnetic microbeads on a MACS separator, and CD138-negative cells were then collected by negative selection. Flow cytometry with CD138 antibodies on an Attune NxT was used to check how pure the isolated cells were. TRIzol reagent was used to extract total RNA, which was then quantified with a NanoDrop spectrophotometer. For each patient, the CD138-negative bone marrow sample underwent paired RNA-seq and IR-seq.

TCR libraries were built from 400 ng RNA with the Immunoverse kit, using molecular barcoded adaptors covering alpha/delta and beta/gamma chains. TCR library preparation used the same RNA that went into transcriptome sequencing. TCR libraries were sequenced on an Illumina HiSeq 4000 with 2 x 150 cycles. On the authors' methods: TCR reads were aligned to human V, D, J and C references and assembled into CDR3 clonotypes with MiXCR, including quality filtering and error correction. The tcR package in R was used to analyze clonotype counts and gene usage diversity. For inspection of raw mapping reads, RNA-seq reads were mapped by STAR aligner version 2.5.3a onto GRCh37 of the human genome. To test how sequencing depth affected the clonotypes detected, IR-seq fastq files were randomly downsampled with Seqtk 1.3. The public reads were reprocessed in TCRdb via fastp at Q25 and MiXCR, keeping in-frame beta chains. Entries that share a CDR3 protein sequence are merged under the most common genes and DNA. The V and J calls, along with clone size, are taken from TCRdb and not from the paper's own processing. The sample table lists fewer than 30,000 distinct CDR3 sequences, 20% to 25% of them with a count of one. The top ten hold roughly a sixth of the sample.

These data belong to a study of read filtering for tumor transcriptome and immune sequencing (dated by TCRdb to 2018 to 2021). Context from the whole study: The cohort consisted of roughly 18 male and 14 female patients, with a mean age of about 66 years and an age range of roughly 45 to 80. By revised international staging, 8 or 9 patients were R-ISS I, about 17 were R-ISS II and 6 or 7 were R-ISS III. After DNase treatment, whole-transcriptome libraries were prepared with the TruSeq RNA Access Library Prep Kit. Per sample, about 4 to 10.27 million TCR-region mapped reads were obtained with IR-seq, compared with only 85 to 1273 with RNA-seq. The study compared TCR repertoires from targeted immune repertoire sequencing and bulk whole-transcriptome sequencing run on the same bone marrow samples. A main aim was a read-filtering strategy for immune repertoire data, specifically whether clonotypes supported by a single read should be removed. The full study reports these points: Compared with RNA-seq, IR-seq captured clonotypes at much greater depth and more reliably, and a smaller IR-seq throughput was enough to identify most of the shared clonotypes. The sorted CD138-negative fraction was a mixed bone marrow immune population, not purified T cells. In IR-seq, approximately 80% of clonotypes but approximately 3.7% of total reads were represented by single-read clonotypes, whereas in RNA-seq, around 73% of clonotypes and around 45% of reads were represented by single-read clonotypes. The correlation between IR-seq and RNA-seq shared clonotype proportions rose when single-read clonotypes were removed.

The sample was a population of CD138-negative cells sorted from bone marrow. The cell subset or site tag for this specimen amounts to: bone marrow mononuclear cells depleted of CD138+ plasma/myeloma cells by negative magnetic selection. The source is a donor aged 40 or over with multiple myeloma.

The nucleotides read TGCAGCGTTAGGACGGGGAACCGTGAAGCTTTCCTT. This encodes CSVRTGNREAFL. Rearrangement joined TRBV29-1 to TRBJ1-1; too little of a D gene remains to name it. Per the germline V gene, SQVTM is the CDR1 and ANQGSEA is the CDR2. Both ends counted, the CDR3 spans 12 residues. The read is trimmed to its CDR3 DNA, 36 bases read in frame from base 1. Between the V and J ends, shortened by 5 bases and 7 bases respectively, the junction contains 14 bases.